The 5 T cell receptor beta chains in this list originate from one sample, sequenced in a study of T cell repertoires in cytomegalovirus infection. TCRdb used MiXCR to reprocess the reads, holding one entry per CDR3 protein. The sample has 150,000 to 200,000 distinct CDR3 sequences, approximately 15% seen once. The material sequenced was PBMCs. These receptors were taken from a human donor in good health (CMV status not recorded). Some clones in this sample may be carry-over from other donors' samples.

This clonotype occurred a few times. V usage is TRBV5-1 and J usage is TRBJ1-1; D is undetermined. V was clipped by 1 base and J by 1 base, with 8 bases between them. The CDR3 is 14 residues long. Germline loops: CDR1 SGHRS, CDR2 YFSETQ. The CDR3 bases are TGCGCCAGCAGCTTGTTAGTCGGGAACACTGAAGCTTTCTTT. Translating gives CASSLLVGNTEAFF.

This clonotype was picked up many times. The chain joins TRBV7-9 to TRBJ2-7; D unresolved. Trimming took 3 bases from V and 6 from J, leaving 9 bases between them. Germline CDR1 SEHNR, CDR2 FQNEAQ (reference sequence). The CDR3 is 12 amino acids. The CDR3 sequence is CASSFAQFEQYF. Written as DNA, the CDR3 is TGTGCCAGCAGCTTCGCTCAGTTCGAGCAGTACTTC.

This clonotype was observed many times. The chain has TRBV28 and TRBJ1-2, with 8 bases lining up with TRBD1. The CDR3 has 15 amino acids. J lost 3 bases, V lost 4 bases, and 7 bases had no gene match. Germline assignment: CDR1 MDHEN and CDR2 SYDVKM. CDR3 loop: CASSSRGRVDYGYTF. CDR3 in DNA: TGTGCCAGCAGTTCCAGGGGGCGCGTTGACTATGGCTACACCTTC.

This rearrangement joins TRBV2 to TRBJ1-5; 7 positions agree with TRBD1. Germline lookup yields CDR1 SNHLY and CDR2 FYNNEI. Losses at the gene ends were 5 bases for V and 5 bases for J; bases not matched to a gene: 6. This CDR3 is 14 amino acids long. CDR3 protein: CASSRDSKDQPQHF. In DNA, the CDR3 is TGTGCCAGCAGTCGGGACAGCAAAGATCAGCCCCAGCATTTT. Filled out from reference TRBV2 and TRBJ1-5, the complete variable domain reads EPEVTQTPSHQVTQMGQEVILRCVPISNHLYFYWYRQILGQKVEFLVSFYNNEISEKSEIFDDQFSVERPDGSNFTLKIRSTKLEDSAMYFCASSRDSKDQPQHFGDGTRLSIL.

This clonotype was observed a few times. V and J are TRBV3-1 and TRBJ1-6; no reliable D call. Germline V lookup: CDR1 LGHDT, CDR2 YNNKEL (reference sequence). With 1 base removed from V and 13 bases from J, the gap between germline ends came to 14 bases. The CDR3 runs to 14 residues. The CDR3 loop is CASSQVDGGFPLHF. CDR3 nucleotides: TGTGCCAGCAGCCAAGTAGACGGTGGATTCCCCCTCCACTTT.